This TCR beta chain was captured by sequencing in a study of identical twins. TCRdb re-derived calls from the 5' RACE reads in MiXCR, one entry per CDR3 protein. The data show some 440,000 distinct CDR3 sequences, 20% to 30% seen once. The CDR3 covers 16 residues. With V trimmed by 6 bases and J by 8 bases, 8 bases remained unmatched. Germline values: CDR1 KGHSH, CDR2 LQKENI. The sample was also reused in another study, on T cells expressing NK-cell markers.

V usage is TRBV18 and J usage is TRBJ2-1; TRBD2 matches 15 bases. Specimen: CD4+ T cells sorted from blood. This TCR was sampled from a woman under 30 in good health. The CDR3 loop reads CASSLGLAGGWHEQFF. Written as DNA, the CDR3 is TGTGCCAGCTCCCTCGGACTAGCGGGAGGGTGGCATGAGCAGTTCTTC. The complete variable domain, with remaining parts taken from reference TRBV18 and TRBJ2-1, reads NAGVMQNPRHLVRRRGQEARLRCSPMKGHSHVYWYRQLPEEGLKFMVYLQKENIIDESGMPKERFSAEFPKEGPSILRIQQVVRGDSAAYFCASSLGLAGGWHEQFFGPGTRLTVL.